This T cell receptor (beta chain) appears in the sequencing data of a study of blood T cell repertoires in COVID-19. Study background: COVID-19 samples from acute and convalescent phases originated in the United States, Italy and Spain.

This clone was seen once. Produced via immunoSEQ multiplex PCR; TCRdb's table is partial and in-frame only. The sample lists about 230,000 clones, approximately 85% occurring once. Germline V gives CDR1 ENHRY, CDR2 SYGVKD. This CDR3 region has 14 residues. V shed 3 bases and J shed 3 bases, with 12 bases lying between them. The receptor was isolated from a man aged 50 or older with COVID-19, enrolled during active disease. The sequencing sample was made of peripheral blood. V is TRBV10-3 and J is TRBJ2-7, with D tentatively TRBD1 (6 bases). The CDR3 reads CAISELGARYEQYF. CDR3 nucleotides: TGTGCCATCAGTGAATTGGGGGCACGCTACGAGCAGTACTTC.